This T cell receptor (beta chain) was identified in a study of identical twins. Concerning this clonotype: The target antigen is unknown.

This CDR3 contains 14 residues. CDR1 and CDR2 (germline): DFQATT, SNEGSKA (reference sequence). V lost 6 bases to trimming and J lost 2 bases; unmatched junction nucleotides: 10. Findings and caveats of the study: Fewer insertions characterized abundant cord blood beta clonotypes, whereas memory repertoires showed none. Without tracking the same donors, conclusions rested on cross-sectional statistical analysis.

TCRdb fed the 5' RACE reads into MiXCR, producing one record per CDR3 protein. The repertoire holds hundreds of thousands of distinct CDR3 sequences, with over 8.5% as singletons. This same sample was also taken into another study, of yellow fever vaccine responses in identical twins. From that study: Twins reportedly had a vaccine T cell response that seemed partly convergent, partly personalized.

The chain joins TRBV20-1 to TRBJ2-7, with TRBD2 matching 7 bases. Material: PBMCs. The sequence came from a woman under 30 in good health. The chain's CDR3 is CSAGPGREPYEQYF. Here the CDR3 DNA reads TGCAGTGCGGGTCCGGGGCGGGAGCCCTACGAGCAGTACTTC.